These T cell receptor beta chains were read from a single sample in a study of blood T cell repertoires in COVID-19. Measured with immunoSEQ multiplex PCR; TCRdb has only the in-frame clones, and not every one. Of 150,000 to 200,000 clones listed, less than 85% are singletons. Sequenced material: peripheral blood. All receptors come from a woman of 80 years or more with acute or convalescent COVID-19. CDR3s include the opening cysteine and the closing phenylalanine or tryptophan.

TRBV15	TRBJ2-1	CATSDKTGINEQFF
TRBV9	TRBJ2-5	CASSPTPLQETQYF
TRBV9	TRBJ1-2	CASSGRDRGYGYTF
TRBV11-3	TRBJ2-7	CASSQGQGDEQYF
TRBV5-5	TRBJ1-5	CASSLSGGDQPQHF
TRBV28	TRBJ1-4	CASRRWSGDEKLFF
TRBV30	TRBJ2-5	CAWSVLSASGAAGTQYF
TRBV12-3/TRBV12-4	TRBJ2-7	CASRPGSRLEQYF
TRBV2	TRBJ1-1	CASRRQGVNTEAFF
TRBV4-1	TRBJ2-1	CASSVILPYNEQFF
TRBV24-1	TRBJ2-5	CATSDPGSSEETQYF